This T cell receptor (beta chain) came from a study of response to subunit inactivated influenza vaccine. The V gene end was trimmed by 4 bases and the J gene end by 6 bases; junction bases not matched to a gene: 7. The CDR3 covers 14 residues. Whole-study findings and limits: Authors suggested that a seasonal influenza vaccination recruits few new T cells each time.

TCRdb redid the calling of the RT-PCR reads with MiXCR, one entry per CDR3 protein. The sample lists 600,000 to 700,000 distinct CDR3 sequences, 12% to 15% occurring once. This clonotype has a count of ten or more. Its antigen remains unknown. The genes are TRBV12-3 or TRBV12-4 and TRBJ2-7; 9 bases fit TRBD1. This material consisted of PBMCs from blood, taken approximately 15 days before vaccination. This sequence originates from a man aged 50 or older who received an inactivated influenza vaccine. The CDR3 region has the DNA TGTGCCAGCAGTTGGGGGACAGGGCCGGGCGAGCAGTACTTC. It is translated as CASSWGTGPGEQYF.